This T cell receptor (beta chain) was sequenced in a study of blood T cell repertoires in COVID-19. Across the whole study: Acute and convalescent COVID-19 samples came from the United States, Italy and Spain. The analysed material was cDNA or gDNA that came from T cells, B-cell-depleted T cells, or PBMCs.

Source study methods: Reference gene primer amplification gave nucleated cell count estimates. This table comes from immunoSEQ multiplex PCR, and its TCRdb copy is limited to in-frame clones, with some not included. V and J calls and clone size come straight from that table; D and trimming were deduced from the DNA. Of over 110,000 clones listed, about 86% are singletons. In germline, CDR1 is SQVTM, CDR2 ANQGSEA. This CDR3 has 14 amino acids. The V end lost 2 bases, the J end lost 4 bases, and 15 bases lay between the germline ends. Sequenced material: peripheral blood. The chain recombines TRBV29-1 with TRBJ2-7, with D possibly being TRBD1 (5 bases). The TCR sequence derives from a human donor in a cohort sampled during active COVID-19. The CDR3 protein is CSVEIAGYTYEQYF. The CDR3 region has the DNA TGCAGCGTTGAAATCGCAGGGTATACGTACGAGCAGTACTTC.